This T cell receptor (beta chain) was sequenced during a study of blood T cell repertoires in COVID-19. As for the study in general: Acute and convalescent COVID-19 samples came from the United States, Italy and Spain. Sample material is recorded as cDNA or gDNA derived from T cells, B-cell-depleted T cells, or PBMCs.

This clone was observed a single time. This CDR3 spans 15 amino acids. The V gene's germline CDR1 is SGHTA and CDR2 FQGNSA. With V trimmed by 0 bases and J by 3 bases, 4 bases remained unmatched. Under the authors' procedure: Counts of nucleated cells, estimated from reference gene primer amplification, were obtained. Data came from immunoSEQ multiplex PCR; TCRdb stores just in-frame clones and leaves some out. V, J and clone size were drawn from that table, and D and trimming were deduced from the DNA. The sample yields 90,000 to 150,000 clones, approximately 83% seen once. V gene TRBV7-2 combines with J gene TRBJ2-7, with 8 bases that match TRBD2. This receptor was taken from a man at least 80 years old with acute or convalescent COVID-19. The sequenced sample was peripheral blood. The CDR3 loop reads CASSLAAGGYYEQYF. The DNA of the CDR3 is TGTGCCAGCAGCTTAGCGGCGGGGGGCTACTACGAGCAGTACTTC.